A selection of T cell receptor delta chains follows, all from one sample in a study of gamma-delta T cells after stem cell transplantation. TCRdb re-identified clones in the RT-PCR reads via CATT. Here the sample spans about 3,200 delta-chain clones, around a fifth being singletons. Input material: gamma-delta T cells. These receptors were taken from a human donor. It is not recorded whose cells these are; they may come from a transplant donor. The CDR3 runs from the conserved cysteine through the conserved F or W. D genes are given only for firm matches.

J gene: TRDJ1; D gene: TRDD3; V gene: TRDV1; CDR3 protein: CALGEPRFGKGGTGGYLYTDKLIF
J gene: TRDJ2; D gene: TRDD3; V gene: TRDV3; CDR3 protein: CAFYGYNGGGYATALTAQLFF
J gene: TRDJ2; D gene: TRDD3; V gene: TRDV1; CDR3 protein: CALGELYTYVATGLGDSAPLLTAQLFF
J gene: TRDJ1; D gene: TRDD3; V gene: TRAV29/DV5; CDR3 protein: CAASAKGGYASDKLIF
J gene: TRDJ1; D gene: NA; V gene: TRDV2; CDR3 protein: CACDTVNFGGSGYTDKLIF
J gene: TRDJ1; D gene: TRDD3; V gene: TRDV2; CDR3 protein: CSVLGDTHTDKLIF
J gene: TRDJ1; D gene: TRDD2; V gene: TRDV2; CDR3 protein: CACDTLPTGDGVTDKLIF
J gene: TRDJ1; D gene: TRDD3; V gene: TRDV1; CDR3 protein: CALVPGNWGPPPTDKLIF
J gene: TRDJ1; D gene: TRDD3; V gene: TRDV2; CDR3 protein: CACDTVLGDTLRYTDKLIF
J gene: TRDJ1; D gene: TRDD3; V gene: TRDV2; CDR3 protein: CACDTVDWGRYTDKLIF
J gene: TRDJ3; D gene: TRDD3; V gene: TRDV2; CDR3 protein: CACDTVGDTRWDTRQMFF
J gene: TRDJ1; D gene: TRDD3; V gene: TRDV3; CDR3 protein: CAYHVLGDTMADKLIF